The next 15 T cell receptor beta chains were all read from a single sample in a study of T cells after yellow fever vaccination. MiXCR, applied by TCRdb to the 5' RACE reads, yields one record per CDR3 protein. The data show roughly 520,000 distinct CDR3 sequences, roughly a fifth seen once. Sequenced here: PBMCs, sampled 21 days after the first yellow fever vaccination. The source of these receptors is a man between 18 and 35 years old who received the YFV17D yellow fever vaccine.

The genes are TRBV9 and TRBJ2-5; TRBD2 matches 11 bases. This CDR3 region has 19 residues. Germline V gene data show CDR1 as SGDLS and CDR2 as YYNGEE. The trim removed 0 bases at V and 2 bases at J, leaving 12 bases unmatched. The chain's CDR3 is CASSVASASGGRMQETQYF. The DNA for the CDR3 is TGTGCCAGCAGCGTAGCTTCGGCTAGCGGGGGGCGAATGCAAGAGACCCAGTACTTC.

The chain joins TRBV5-1 to TRBJ1-1; possible D gene TRBD1, 6 bases. V lost 3 bases and J 0 bases, leaving 9 bases between the germline ends. The germline CDR1 and CDR2 sequences are SGHRS and YFSETQ. The CDR3 sequence is 14 residues long. As DNA, the CDR3 is TGCGCCAGCAGCTACCGGACAGTGAACACTGAAGCTTTCTTT. Its translation is CASSYRTVNTEAFF.

The rearrangement joins TRBV6-4 to TRBJ1-2, with TRBD1 matching over 10 bases. The length of the CDR3 is 16 residues. Unmatched junction bases numbered 6, after V lost 2 bases and J lost 3 bases. CDR1 and CDR2 from the germline V gene are MRHNA and SNTAGT. CDR3 nucleotides: TGTGCCAGCAGTGACCAATCGACAGGGGGCTACTATGGCTACACCTTC. It codes for CASSDQSTGGYYGYTF.

The chain carries TRBV7-8 and TRBJ2-7; 8 nucleotides align to TRBD2. CDR1 SGHVS and CDR2 FQNEAQ come from the germline V gene. V lost 5 bases and J lost 2; bases outside the gene matches: 8. The CDR3 sequence is 15 residues long. The CDR3 DNA reads as TGTGCCAGCAGCCCGGCGGGGGGATACACCTACGAGCAGTACTTC. This codes for CASSPAGGYTYEQYF.

This clonotype was seen more than once but under ten times. The gene calls are TRBV12-3 or TRBV12-4 and TRBJ2-1, with 7 positions matching TRBD2. This CDR3 is built from 16 residues. J was trimmed by 1 base and V by 6 bases; bases with no gene match: 9. CDR3 DNA sequence: TGTGCCAGCAGCCCGCTAGCGGTGGGTTCCTACAATGAGCAGTTCTTC. Protein sequence: CASSPLAVGSYNEQFF.

This clonotype was seen a handful of times. The V call is TRBV7-2, the J call TRBJ1-2, with 7 bases that match TRBD1. This CDR3 is 14 amino acids long. CDR1 SGHTA and CDR2 FQGNSA come from the germline V gene. CDR3 coding DNA: TGTGTCTCAGCTTTGGGACAGAGTAACTATGGCTACACCTTC. It is translated as CVSALGQSNYGYTF.

Of note for this clonotype: A single base separates this from a much larger clone, so it may be a read error. The rearrangement joins TRBV5-1 to TRBJ1-4; D not certain. The CDR3 length is 14 residues. Germline assignment: CDR1 SGHRS and CDR2 YFSETQ. The CDR3 nucleotides are TGCCCCAGCAGCTTGAGCCCAACTAATGAAAAACTGTTTTTT. Amino acid sequence: CPSSLSPTNEKLFF.

The V and J genes are TRBV29-1 and TRBJ2-7; D gene ambiguous. Per the germline V gene, CDR1 is SQVTM and CDR2 is ANQGSEA. The V and J ends lost 6 bases and 6 bases respectively, with 18 bases between them. The CDR3 contains 13 residues. The CDR3 region is CSVGYLTPGEQYF. CDR3 DNA sequence: TGCAGCGTGGGGTATTTGACTCCGGGCGAGCAGTACTTC.

V usage is TRBV12-3 or TRBV12-4 and J usage is TRBJ1-2, with D possibly TRBD1 on 5 matching bases. The CDR3 contains 14 residues. Trimming took 6 bases from V and 5 from J, leaving 16 bases between them. The CDR3 protein is CASRPATGTYGYTF. Here the CDR3 DNA reads TGTGCCAGCAGGCCCGCAACAGGAACGTATGGCTACACCTTC.

The table lists this clonotype with a few counts. The chain is built from TRBV4-3 and TRBJ2-2; TRBD1 matches 9 bases. Trimming removed 4 bases from V and 0 bases from J; junction bases left unmatched: 9. Looked up from germline, CDR1 is LGHNA and CDR2 is YSLEER. The CDR3 length is 18 residues. The CDR3: CASSPVPGQGANTGELFF. The DNA for the CDR3 is TGCGCCAGCAGCCCCGTACCGGGACAGGGAGCGAACACCGGGGAGCTGTTTTTT.

In its sample, this clonotype was seen a few times. This chain uses TRBV9 with TRBJ1-1; possible D gene TRBD1, 6 bases. Germline V gene data show CDR1 as SGDLS and CDR2 as YYNGEE. The CDR3 spans 14 residues. V was pared by 3 bases and J by 6 bases, with 15 bases between. CDR3 protein: CASSGEGGVPEAFF. In DNA, the CDR3 is TGTGCCAGCAGCGGAGAAGGGGGGGTTCCTGAAGCTTTCTTT.

In DNA, the CDR3 is TGTGCCAGCAGCGTTACCGCGGACTACACCGGGGAGCTGTTTTTT. Amino acid sequence: CASSVTADYTGELFF. The chain joins TRBV9 to TRBJ2-2; D is possibly TRBD2 (5 bases). The CDR3 extends over 15 amino acids. CDR1 SGDLS and CDR2 YYNGEE come from the germline V gene. Between the trimmed V and J ends, which lost 2 bases and 3 bases, there was a span of 11 bases.

The sample holds many counts of this clonotype. The chain combines TRBV2 with TRBJ2-1; tentative D call: TRBD1 (6 bases). Germline V lookup: CDR1 SNHLY, CDR2 FYNNEI. This CDR3 is built from 15 residues. The V and J ends lost 7 bases and 2 bases respectively, with 15 bases between them. The DNA of the CDR3 is TGTGCCAGCACGTCATTGGGGGCAACCTACAATGAGCAGTTCTTC. It is translated as CASTSLGATYNEQFF.

A few counts support this clonotype. J is TRBJ2-5 and V is TRBV5-1; D possibly uses TRBD1 or TRBD2 (5 bases each). With 7 bases removed from V and 2 bases from J, the gap between germline ends came to 18 bases. The CDR3 loop spans 15 amino acids. CDR1 is SGHRS and CDR2 is YFSETQ in the germline V gene. The CDR3 bases are TGCGCCAGCGAACTTTTCGGGACGCCTCAAGAGACCCAGTACTTC. Residues: CASELFGTPQETQYF.

This clonotype has more than one count but fewer than ten. V usage is TRBV12-3 or TRBV12-4 and J usage is TRBJ1-5; no firm D call. V was pared by 6 bases and J by 0 bases, with 6 bases between. The CDR3 runs to 13 residues. CDR3 residues: CASSPLSNQPQHF. The CDR3 DNA sequence: TGTGCCAGCAGCCCTCTTAGCAATCAGCCCCAGCATTTT.